This TCR beta chain emerged from a study of identical twins. In TCRdb, the 5' RACE reads were re-called with MiXCR into one record per CDR3 protein. The sample shows about 700,000 distinct CDR3 sequences, approximately 9% of them seen only once. Trimming removed 1 base from V and 2 bases from J, with 15 bases in between. Per germline, CDR1 LGHNA and CDR2 YNFKEQ. CDR3 length: 16 residues. This sample was also put to use in a study of yellow fever vaccine responses in identical twins.

This clonotype originated in a woman in her late teens or twenties in good health. The J gene is TRBJ2-7, the V gene TRBV4-2; the D call may be TRBD1 or TRBD2 (5 bases each). Sequenced material: PBMCs. CDR3 in DNA: TGTGCCAGCAGCCAAGCGACGGGGCTCGTCCCCTACGAGCAGTACTTC. Translation: CASSQATGLVPYEQYF.